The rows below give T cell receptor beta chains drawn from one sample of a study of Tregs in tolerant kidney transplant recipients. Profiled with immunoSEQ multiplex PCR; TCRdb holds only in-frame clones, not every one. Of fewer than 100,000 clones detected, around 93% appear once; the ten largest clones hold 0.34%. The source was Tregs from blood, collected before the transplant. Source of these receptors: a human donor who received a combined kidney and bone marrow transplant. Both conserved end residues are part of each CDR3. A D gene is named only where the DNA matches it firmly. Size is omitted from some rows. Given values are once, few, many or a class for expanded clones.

CASSERGASTDTQYF TGTGCCAGCAGTGAAAGGGGAGCTAGCACAGATACGCAGTATTTT TRBJ2-3 TRBV6-1 - -
CASSASYYEQYF TGTGCCAGCAGCGCCAGCTATTACGAGCAGTACTTC TRBJ2-7 TRBV7-2 - -
CASSTRTSGNIYNEQFF TGTGCCAGCAGTACCCGGACTAGCGGGAATATCTACAATGAGCAGTTCTTC TRBJ2-1 TRBV28 TRBD2 once
CASSPGRTYEQYF TGTGCCAGCTCACCGGGGAGGACCTACGAGCAGTACTTC TRBJ2-7 TRBV18 - -
CASTPMGWSTDTQYF TGTGCCAGCACCCCGATGGGGTGGAGCACAGATACGCAGTATTTT TRBJ2-3 TRBV9 - -
CASSQSMEGRGYSNQPQHF TGCGCCAGCAGTCAATCGATGGAGGGGCGCGGGTATAGCAATCAGCCCCAGCATTTT TRBJ1-5 TRBV23-1 - -
CSAGLVSYEQYF TGCAGCGCCGGACTAGTAAGCTACGAGCAGTACTTC TRBJ2-7 TRBV29-1 TRBD2 -
CASSLTTGEGKTQYF TGTGCCAGCAGCTTAACAACGGGAGAGGGAAAGACCCAGTACTTC TRBJ2-5 TRBV7-9 - once
CASSRHRSVQYF TGTGCCAGCAGTAGGCACAGGAGCGTGCAGTACTTC TRBJ2-7 TRBV28 - -
CASSADSYNTEAFF TGTGCCAGTAGTGCGGACAGTTATAACACTGAAGCTTTCTTT TRBJ1-1 TRBV19 - -
CASSSLTSGQETQYF TGTGCCAGCAGTTCCTTGACTAGCGGACAAGAGACCCAGTACTTC TRBJ2-5 TRBV27 TRBD2 -
CASSQGPAQETQYF TGTGCCAGCAGCCAGGGGCCAGCCCAAGAGACCCAGTACTTC TRBJ2-5 TRBV5-5 - -
CASSLGRGDTQYF TGCGCCAGCAGCTTGGGGAGAGGGGACACGCAGTATTTT TRBJ2-3 TRBV5-1 - -
CASSSREAGELFF TGCGCCAGCAGCTCCCGAGAGGCCGGGGAGCTGTTTTTT TRBJ2-2 TRBV5-1 - -
CASSRTSGSFNEQFF TGTGCCAGCAGTCGGACTAGCGGGAGCTTTAATGAGCAGTTCTTC TRBJ2-1 TRBV6-5 TRBD2 -
CASSLVSGSNQPQHF TGTGCCAGCAGCTTAGTGTCAGGGTCCAATCAGCCCCAGCATTTT TRBJ1-5 TRBV7-6 - -
CASSPKLRTTNEKLFF TGTGCCAGCAGTCCAAAGCTCAGAACAACTAATGAAAAACTGTTTTTT TRBJ1-4 TRBV27 - -
CAIRNGLAGAGTGELFF TGTGCCATCAGAAACGGACTAGCGGGAGCCGGTACCGGGGAGCTGTTTTTT TRBJ2-2 TRBV10-3 TRBD2 few
CATSRALELANQETQYF TGTGCCACCAGCAGAGCCCTTGAACTAGCGAACCAAGAGACCCAGTACTTC TRBJ2-5 TRBV15 TRBD2 -
CASSLSERTGNTGELFF TGTGCCAGCAGTTTATCGGAACGGACAGGGAACACCGGGGAGCTGTTTTTT TRBJ2-2 TRBV27 TRBD1 -
CASRPGLANREQYF TGTGCCAGCAGACCGGGACTAGCGAATCGCGAGCAGTACTTC TRBJ2-7 TRBV6-5 TRBD2 -
CASGGLAGEVTGELFF TGTGCCAGCGGGGGACTAGCGGGAGAGGTGACCGGGGAGCTGTTTTTT TRBJ2-2 TRBV7-9 TRBD2 -
CASSPTGTSVSYEQYF TGTGCCAGCTCACCCACCGGGACTAGCGTATCCTACGAGCAGTACTTC TRBJ2-7 TRBV18 TRBD2 -
CASKGRDTDTQYF TGTGCCAGTAAAGGGAGGGACACAGATACGCAGTATTTT TRBJ2-3 TRBV9 TRBD2 -
CASEPGLAGARIGLKTQYF TGTGCCAGCGAGCCGGGACTAGCGGGAGCTAGGATAGGGTTAAAGACCCAGTACTTC TRBJ2-5 TRBV2 TRBD2 -
CASSSVLRAVYNKAGPSYEQYF TGTGCCAGTAGTAGCGTGCTGCGCGCTGTTTACAATAAAGCGGGTCCTTCCTACGAGCAGTACTTC TRBJ2-7 TRBV19 - -
CASSPPHGIETQYF TGTGCCAGCAGCCCGCCACACGGGATAGAGACCCAGTACTTC TRBJ2-5 TRBV7-2 - -
CASSPRQGRAYNEQFF TGTGCCAGCAGCCCACGACAGGGTCGGGCCTACAATGAGCAGTTCTTC TRBJ2-1 TRBV5-4 TRBD1 -
CAWSRGMSGTDTQYF TGTGCCTGGAGTAGAGGGATGAGCGGCACAGATACGCAGTATTTT TRBJ2-3 TRBV30 - -
CASSTRTSGRAAYNEQFF TGTGCCAGTAGCACCCGGACTAGCGGGAGGGCGGCCTACAATGAGCAGTTCTTC TRBJ2-1 TRBV19 TRBD2 -
CASSATGSEQYF TGTGCCAGCTCAGCGACAGGGTCCGAGCAGTACTTC TRBJ2-7 TRBV18 TRBD1 -
CASSHSLEAFF TGTGCCAGCAGCCACAGCCTTGAAGCTTTCTTT TRBJ1-1 TRBV13 - -
CASSVDTNTEAFF TGTGCCAGCAGCGTCGATACGAACACTGAAGCTTTCTTT TRBJ1-1 TRBV7-9 - -
CASSPFRTGGYTFYSNQPQHF TGTGCCAGTAGTCCTTTCCGGACAGGGGGCTACACCTTCTATAGCAATCAGCCCCAGCATTTT TRBJ1-5 TRBV19 TRBD1 -
CASSHGTSGHRPNTGELFF TGCGCCAGCAGCCACGGGACTAGCGGTCACCGCCCGAACACCGGGGAGCTGTTTTTT TRBJ2-2 TRBV4-1 TRBD2 -
CASSEDGEPGELFF TGTGCCAGCAGTGAAGACGGCGAGCCCGGGGAGCTGTTTTTT TRBJ2-2 TRBV2 - -
CASSLVRGGEQYF TGTGCCAGCAGCTTGGTCCGAGGGGGCGAGCAGTACTTC TRBJ2-7 TRBV5-8 - -
CAIGSAGGTGELFF TGTGCCATCGGGTCGGCAGGGGGTACCGGGGAGCTGTTTTTT TRBJ2-2 TRBV10-3 TRBD1 -
CASSIEQGAIYNEQFF TGTGCCAGTAGTATAGAGCAGGGGGCGATTTACAATGAGCAGTTCTTC TRBJ2-1 TRBV19 TRBD1 -
CASSSPGQRPNTGELFF TGTGCCAGCAGCTCACCCGGCCAGCGACCGAACACCGGGGAGCTGTTTTTT TRBJ2-2 TRBV5-4 - -
CASSKEGGQLSGNTIYF TGTGCCAGCAGCAAAGAGGGGGGACAGCTATCTGGAAACACCATATATTTT TRBJ1-3 TRBV21-1 - -
CASSFRPGKLFF TGCGCCAGCAGCTTTCGGCCGGGGAAACTGTTTTTT TRBJ1-4 TRBV5-1 - -
CSVRWTGISEQYF TGCAGCGTACGCTGGACAGGGATTTCCGAGCAGTACTTC TRBJ2-7 TRBV29-1 TRBD1 -
CASSGTAWSEAFF TGCGCCAGCAGCGGGACGGCCTGGAGTGAAGCTTTCTTT TRBJ1-1 TRBV10-1 - -
CASSQELAGADTQYF TGTGCCAGCAGCCAGGAACTAGCGGGAGCTGATACGCAGTATTTT TRBJ2-3 TRBV4-2 TRBD2 -
CASPGTGWRGYTF TGTGCCAGTCCCGGGACAGGGTGGCGGGGCTACACCTTC TRBJ1-2 TRBV27 TRBD1 -
CASSIDPAGNQPQHF TGTGCCAGTAGTATAGATCCGGCAGGCAATCAGCCCCAGCATTTT TRBJ1-5 TRBV19 - few
CASSLGDNQPQHF TGCGCCAGCAGCTTAGGTGACAATCAGCCCCAGCATTTT TRBJ1-5 TRBV5-1 - -
CASSLADYNEQFF TGTGCCAGCAGTTTAGCAGATTACAATGAGCAGTTCTTC TRBJ2-1 TRBV28 - -
CAISAASRGYTF TGTGCCATCAGTGCTGCATCTCGGGGCTACACCTTC TRBJ1-2 TRBV10-3 - -
CASSRTSGMNYEQYF TGTGCCAGCAGCCGGACTAGCGGGATGAACTACGAGCAGTACTTC TRBJ2-7 TRBV7-2 TRBD2 -
CASSQDLGLAGLLTQYF TGTGCCAGCAGCCAAGACCTAGGACTAGCGGGACTACTTACGCAGTATTTT TRBJ2-3 TRBV4-2 TRBD2 -
CASSQGSQGIGYGYTF TGCGCCAGCAGCCAAGGTAGTCAGGGAATAGGATATGGCTACACCTTC TRBJ1-2 TRBV4-1 - -
CASGLGDTQYF TGTGCTAGTGGTTTAGGTGATACGCAGTATTTT TRBJ2-3 TRBV12-5 - -